This is a list of T cell receptor beta chains from one sample in a study of blood T cells in healthy people across ages. One entry per CDR3 protein results from TCRdb running MiXCR on the 5' RACE reads. The table lists roughly 800,000 distinct CDR3 sequences, roughly 25% of them singletons. The same sample was also studied in work on T cells of mothers and their children.

Material: blood. The source is a boy aged 10-17 years in good health. The CDR3 runs from the conserved cysteine through the conserved F or W. Fields, in order: V gene, J gene, clone size, D gene, CDR3 DNA, CDR3 protein. The D gene is left open where the match is weak. Rows may omit the clone size; those that give it use once, few, many or a size class.

>TRBV6-2/TRBV6-3|TRBJ1-1|NA|NA
TGTGCCAGCAGTTACATCAGCCGTAACACTGAAGCTTTCTTT
CASSYISRNTEAFF
>TRBV12-3/TRBV12-4|TRBJ2-1|NA|TRBD2
TGTGCCAGCAGGATAGCGGGAGGCTACAATGAGCAGTTCTTC
CASRIAGGYNEQFF
>TRBV4-1|TRBJ2-2|NA|TRBD1
TGCGCCAGCAGCTCCGGGACAGGGACCGGGGAGCTGTTTTTT
CASSSGTGTGELFF
>TRBV9|TRBJ1-2|few|TRBD1
TGTGCCAGCACCAAGACGGAGGGGGGACAGCCTAACTATGGCTACACCTTC
CASTKTEGGQPNYGYTF
>TRBV12-3/TRBV12-4|TRBJ2-1|NA|NA
TGTGCCAGCAGCCCGTCGGGGGGCCGGACGGGTGAGCAGTTCTTC
CASSPSGGRTGEQFF
>TRBV7-2|TRBJ2-7|many|NA
TGTGCCAGCAGCTTATGGGGATCCTACGAGCAGTACTTC
CASSLWGSYEQYF
>TRBV5-1|TRBJ2-5|NA|NA
TGCGCCAGCGCCGGGGGACGGGAGACCCAGTACTTC
CASAGGRETQYF
>TRBV30|TRBJ2-5|few|NA
TGTGCCTGGAGTGCCCGGGGGCAAGAGACCCAGTACTTC
CAWSARGQETQYF
>TRBV20-1|TRBJ1-5|NA|NA
TGCAGTGCTAGTGCAGGGGGCAATCAGCCCCAGCATTTT
CSASAGGNQPQHF
>TRBV5-1|TRBJ2-7|many|NA
TGCGCCAGCAGCTTGGTTGGAGGGGCCTACGAGCAGTACTTC
CASSLVGGAYEQYF
>TRBV25-1|TRBJ1-1|NA|NA
TGTGCCAGCAGTGATGGAAAACAGGGGAACACTGAAGCTTTCTTT
CASSDGKQGNTEAFF
>TRBV30|TRBJ1-5|NA|NA
TGTGCCTGGAGTAGAGGGGAGGATCAGCCCCAGCATTTT
CAWSRGEDQPQHF
>TRBV29-1|TRBJ1-2|NA|NA
TGCAGCGTTGAACGGGGGTTGGATAACTATGGCTACACCTTC
CSVERGLDNYGYTF
>TRBV10-3|TRBJ2-7|NA|TRBD2
TGTGCCCTCAGTGAGGGGCGGGGGAGCTCCTACGAGCAGTACTTC
CALSEGRGSSYEQYF
>TRBV4-1|TRBJ1-1|few|NA
TGCGCCAGCAGCCAAGATGCGACCCCGCTGGCCACTGAAGCTTTCTTT
CASSQDATPLATEAFF
>TRBV29-1|TRBJ1-6|NA|NA
TGCAGCGTTGGCCAGGCGAATAATTCACCCCTCCACTTT
CSVGQANNSPLHF
>TRBV4-1|TRBJ2-5|few|TRBD2
TGCGCCAGCAGCCAGCCCCCGGGACTAGCGGGGAACCAAGAGACCCAGTACTTC
CASSQPPGLAGNQETQYF
>TRBV11-2|TRBJ2-3|few|NA
TGTGCCAGCAGCCTGGACAAGCCTCGCACAGATACGCAGTATTTT
CASSLDKPRTDTQYF
>TRBV25-1|TRBJ2-5|NA|TRBD2
TGTGCCAGCAGTGAACTAGCGGGGGGAAGTCAAGAGACCCAGTACTTC
CASSELAGGSQETQYF
>TRBV5-4|TRBJ2-1|NA|TRBD2
TGTGCCAGCAGCTTGGGTCGGGGGGGCCTGAATGAGCAGTTCTTC
CASSLGRGGLNEQFF
>TRBV12-3/TRBV12-4|TRBJ2-5|few|NA
TGTGCCAGCAGCTTCGGGGGTGCAGAGACCCAGTACTTC
CASSFGGAETQYF
>TRBV20-1|TRBJ1-4|NA|NA
TGCAGTGCTAGAGATTTCTCTACGGGGGGTTGGGAAAAACTGTTTTTT
CSARDFSTGGWEKLFF
>TRBV10-3|TRBJ2-5|NA|NA
TGTGCCATCGGGGCTGGAGGGAGGGAGACCCAGTACTTC
CAIGAGGRETQYF
>TRBV5-1|TRBJ2-5|few|NA
TGCGCCAGCAGCTTAGGGGATCTAGCGAAGGGAGAGACCCAGTACTTC
CASSLGDLAKGETQYF
>TRBV29-1|TRBJ2-1|NA|NA
TGCAGCGTGATTTTAGTACTTTACTACAATGAGCAGTTCTTC
CSVILVLYYNEQFF
>TRBV7-9|TRBJ2-5|NA|TRBD1
TGTGCCAGCAGCACGACAGGGCCCCGCACAGAGACCCAGTACTTC
CASSTTGPRTETQYF
>TRBV12-3/TRBV12-4|TRBJ2-5|NA|NA
TGTGCCAGCAGTTTAGGATGGTCTGGGGGTCGGGCCCAAGAGACCCAGTACTTC
CASSLGWSGGRAQETQYF
>TRBV4-1|TRBJ2-7|NA|TRBD1
TGCGCCAGCAGCCAAGCGGGACAGGGGTATTACGAGCAGTACTTC
CASSQAGQGYYEQYF
>TRBV24-1|TRBJ2-2|NA|TRBD1
TGTGCCACCAGTCCCGGGGACAGGGAAACCGGGGAGCTGTTTTTT
CATSPGDRETGELFF
>TRBV20-1|TRBJ2-5|few|TRBD2
TGCAGTGCTGAGCGGGGGCAAGAGACCCAGTACTTC
CSAERGQETQYF
>TRBV20-1|TRBJ1-2|NA|NA
TGCAGTGCTCCGGACCCGACAAACTATGGCTACACCTTC
CSAPDPTNYGYTF
>TRBV7-9|TRBJ2-2|NA|NA
TGTGCCAGCGTAGGGGACGTAAGCGGCGGGGAGCTGTTTTTT
CASVGDVSGGELFF
>TRBV12-3/TRBV12-4|TRBJ2-4|NA|NA
TGTGCCAGCAGCCCCTTCGGAGGGACTGCCAAAAACATTCAGTACTTC
CASSPFGGTAKNIQYF
>TRBV5-4|TRBJ1-2|NA|TRBD1
TGTGCCAGCAGCGCCTCGGACAGGACGGGGGTTGGCTACACCTTC
CASSASDRTGVGYTF
>TRBV2|TRBJ1-6|NA|NA
TGTGCCAGCAGTCCATTCAAGGGGGGTTCCTATAATTCACCCCCCCACTTT
CASSPFKGGSYNSPPHF
>TRBV5-1|TRBJ2-1|NA|NA
TGCGCCAGCAGCTTGGCCATGACAGGTGCCTACAATGAGCAGTTCTTC
CASSLAMTGAYNEQFF
>TRBV3-1|TRBJ2-7|many|NA
TGTGCCAGCAGCCAAAGGGGACCGTACGAGCAGTACTTC
CASSQRGPYEQYF
>TRBV4-1|TRBJ1-4|few|NA
TGCGCCAGCAGCCAGGGGCCAGTTGAAAAACTGTTTTTT
CASSQGPVEKLFF
>TRBV27|TRBJ2-1|few|TRBD2
TGTGCCAGCAGTTTATCGAGGTCTAGCGGGGGTGCCAATGAGCAGTTCTTC
CASSLSRSSGGANEQFF
>TRBV7-9|TRBJ1-2|few|NA
TGTGCCACCCGTGGGGAGTACTATGGCTACACCTTC
CATRGEYYGYTF
>TRBV15|TRBJ2-1|few|TRBD2
TGTGCCACCAGCAGAGTTCTAGCGGACAATGAGCAGTTCTTC
CATSRVLADNEQFF
>TRBV6-5|TRBJ2-3|few|TRBD2
TGTGCCAGCAGGTTACAGACTAGCTGGAGCACAGATACGCAGTATTTT
CASRLQTSWSTDTQYF
>TRBV20-1|TRBJ2-7|few|NA
TGCAGTGCCAGGTCTCTGGGCCACGAGCAGTACTTC
CSARSLGHEQYF
>TRBV4-1|TRBJ2-7|NA|NA
TGCGCCAGCAGCCGAAACCAGGGGTACGAGCAGTACTTC
CASSRNQGYEQYF
>TRBV27|TRBJ2-7|NA|NA
TGTGCCAGCAGACTGGCCCCGTTGCGTCCCTACGAGCAGTACTTC
CASRLAPLRPYEQYF
>TRBV20-1|TRBJ2-7|NA|TRBD1
TGCAGTGCAAAGAACCCGGGACAGGGGGGTAGGTACGAGCAGTACTTC
CSAKNPGQGGRYEQYF
>TRBV6-2/TRBV6-3|TRBJ1-1|NA|NA
TGTGCCAGCAGTAAGGGAGGGGCTGAAGCTTTCTTT
CASSKGGAEAFF
>TRBV5-6|TRBJ2-1|NA|NA
TGTGCCAGCAGCTTGGCCCGGAGCCTCTCTTACAATGAGCAGTTCTTC
CASSLARSLSYNEQFF
>TRBV21-1|TRBJ1-2|NA|NA
TGTGCCAGCAGCAGAAACAAACCAGGAGGAGTGGGGCTTGGCTACACCTTC
CASSRNKPGGVGLGYTF
>TRBV7-2|TRBJ1-1|NA|NA
TGTGCCAGCAGCCCACGACCGGGGGACGTCACTGAAGCTTTCTTT
CASSPRPGDVTEAFF
>TRBV10-3|TRBJ1-1|few|NA
TGTGCCATCAGTGAGACCGGGACCGAGAACACTGAAGCTTTCTTT
CAISETGTENTEAFF
>TRBV3-1|TRBJ2-3|few|NA
TGTGCCAGCAGCCAAAGGGGGGGACATGTCGATACGCAGTATTTT
CASSQRGGHVDTQYF
>TRBV3-1|TRBJ1-3|NA|NA
TGTGCCAGCAGCCAAGCGGTGATCGGCTCTGGAAACACCATATATTTT
CASSQAVIGSGNTIYF
>TRBV7-2|TRBJ2-5|NA|TRBD2
TGTGCCAGCAGCTTAAGGCGGGGGGGCCTGGAGACCCAGTACTTC
CASSLRRGGLETQYF